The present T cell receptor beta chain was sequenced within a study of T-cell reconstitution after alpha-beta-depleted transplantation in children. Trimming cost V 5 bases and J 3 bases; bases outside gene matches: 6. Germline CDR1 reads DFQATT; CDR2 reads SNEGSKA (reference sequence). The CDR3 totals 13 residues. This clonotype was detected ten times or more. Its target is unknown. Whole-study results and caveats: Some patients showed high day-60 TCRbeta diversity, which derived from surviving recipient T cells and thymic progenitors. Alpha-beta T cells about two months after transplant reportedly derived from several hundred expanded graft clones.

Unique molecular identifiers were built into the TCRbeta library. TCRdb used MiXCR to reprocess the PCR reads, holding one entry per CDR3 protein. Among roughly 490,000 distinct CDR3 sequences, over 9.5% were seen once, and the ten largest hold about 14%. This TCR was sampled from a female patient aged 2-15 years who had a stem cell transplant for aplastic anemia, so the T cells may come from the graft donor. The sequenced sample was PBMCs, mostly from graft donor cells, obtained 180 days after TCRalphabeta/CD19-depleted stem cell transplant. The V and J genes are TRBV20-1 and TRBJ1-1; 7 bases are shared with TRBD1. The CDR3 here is CSAARGTDTEAFF. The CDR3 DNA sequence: TGCAGTGCTGCCAGGGGGACAGACACTGAAGCTTTCTTT.